The table lists the clone carrying this TCR beta chain with a count of one. Its specificity is unknown. The record originates from a study of cytomegalovirus exposure and HLA in healthy donors. Study-level background: Per a later analysis, the approximately 690 first-cohort and 95 to 150 validation repertoires shared one platform. Study observations and caveats: It was 164 TCR beta chains that were listed as cytomegalovirus-associated. In vitro checks showed that three CMV-associated chains really do target CMV antigens.

The table came from immunoSEQ multiplex PCR; TCRdb's copy has only in-frame clones and leaves some out. The table records more than 95,000 clones, around 89% of them present only once. This TCR was sampled from a man aged 18 to 35 in good health and CMV-seronegative. Sequenced: PBMCs.

The CDR3 here is CASSYSSGDSYTF. CDR3 coding DNA: TGTGCCAGCAGTTACTCTTCAGGTGATAGCTACACCTTC. The chain couples TRBV6-5 to TRBJ1-2, with unresolved D. The V end lost 0 bases, the J end lost 9 bases, and 11 bases lay between the germline ends. The CDR3 loop spans 13 amino acids. Germline values: CDR1 MNHEY, CDR2 SVGAGI.